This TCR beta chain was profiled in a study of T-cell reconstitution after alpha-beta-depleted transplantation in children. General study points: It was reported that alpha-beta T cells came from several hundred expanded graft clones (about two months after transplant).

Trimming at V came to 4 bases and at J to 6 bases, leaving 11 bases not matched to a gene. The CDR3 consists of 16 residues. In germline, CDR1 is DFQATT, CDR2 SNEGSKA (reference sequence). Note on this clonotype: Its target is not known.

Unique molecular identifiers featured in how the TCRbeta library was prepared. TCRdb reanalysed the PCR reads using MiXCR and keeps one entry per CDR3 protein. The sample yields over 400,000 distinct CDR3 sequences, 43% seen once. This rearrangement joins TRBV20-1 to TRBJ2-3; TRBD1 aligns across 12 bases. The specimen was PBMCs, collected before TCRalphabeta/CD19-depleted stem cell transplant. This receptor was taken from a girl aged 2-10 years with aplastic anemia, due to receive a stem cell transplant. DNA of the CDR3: TGCAGTGCTACCGGGACAGGGGGCTTCGGGAGGGATACGCAGTATTTT. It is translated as CSATGTGGFGRDTQYF.